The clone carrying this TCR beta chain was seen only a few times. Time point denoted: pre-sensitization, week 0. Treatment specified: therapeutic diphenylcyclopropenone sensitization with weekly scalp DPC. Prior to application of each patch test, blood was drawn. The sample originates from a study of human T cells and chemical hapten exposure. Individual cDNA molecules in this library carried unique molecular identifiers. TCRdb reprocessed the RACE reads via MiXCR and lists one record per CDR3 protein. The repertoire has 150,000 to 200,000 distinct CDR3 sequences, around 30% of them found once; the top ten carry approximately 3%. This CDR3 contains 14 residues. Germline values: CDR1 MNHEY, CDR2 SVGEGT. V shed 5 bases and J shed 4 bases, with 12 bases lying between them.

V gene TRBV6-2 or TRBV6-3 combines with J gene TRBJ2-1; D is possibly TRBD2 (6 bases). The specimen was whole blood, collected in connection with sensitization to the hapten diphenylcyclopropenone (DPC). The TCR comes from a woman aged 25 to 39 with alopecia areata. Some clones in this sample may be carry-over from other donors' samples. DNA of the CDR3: TGTGCCAGCAGTAACCCGGGAGTTTACAATGAGCAGTTCTTC. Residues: CASSNPGVYNEQFF.